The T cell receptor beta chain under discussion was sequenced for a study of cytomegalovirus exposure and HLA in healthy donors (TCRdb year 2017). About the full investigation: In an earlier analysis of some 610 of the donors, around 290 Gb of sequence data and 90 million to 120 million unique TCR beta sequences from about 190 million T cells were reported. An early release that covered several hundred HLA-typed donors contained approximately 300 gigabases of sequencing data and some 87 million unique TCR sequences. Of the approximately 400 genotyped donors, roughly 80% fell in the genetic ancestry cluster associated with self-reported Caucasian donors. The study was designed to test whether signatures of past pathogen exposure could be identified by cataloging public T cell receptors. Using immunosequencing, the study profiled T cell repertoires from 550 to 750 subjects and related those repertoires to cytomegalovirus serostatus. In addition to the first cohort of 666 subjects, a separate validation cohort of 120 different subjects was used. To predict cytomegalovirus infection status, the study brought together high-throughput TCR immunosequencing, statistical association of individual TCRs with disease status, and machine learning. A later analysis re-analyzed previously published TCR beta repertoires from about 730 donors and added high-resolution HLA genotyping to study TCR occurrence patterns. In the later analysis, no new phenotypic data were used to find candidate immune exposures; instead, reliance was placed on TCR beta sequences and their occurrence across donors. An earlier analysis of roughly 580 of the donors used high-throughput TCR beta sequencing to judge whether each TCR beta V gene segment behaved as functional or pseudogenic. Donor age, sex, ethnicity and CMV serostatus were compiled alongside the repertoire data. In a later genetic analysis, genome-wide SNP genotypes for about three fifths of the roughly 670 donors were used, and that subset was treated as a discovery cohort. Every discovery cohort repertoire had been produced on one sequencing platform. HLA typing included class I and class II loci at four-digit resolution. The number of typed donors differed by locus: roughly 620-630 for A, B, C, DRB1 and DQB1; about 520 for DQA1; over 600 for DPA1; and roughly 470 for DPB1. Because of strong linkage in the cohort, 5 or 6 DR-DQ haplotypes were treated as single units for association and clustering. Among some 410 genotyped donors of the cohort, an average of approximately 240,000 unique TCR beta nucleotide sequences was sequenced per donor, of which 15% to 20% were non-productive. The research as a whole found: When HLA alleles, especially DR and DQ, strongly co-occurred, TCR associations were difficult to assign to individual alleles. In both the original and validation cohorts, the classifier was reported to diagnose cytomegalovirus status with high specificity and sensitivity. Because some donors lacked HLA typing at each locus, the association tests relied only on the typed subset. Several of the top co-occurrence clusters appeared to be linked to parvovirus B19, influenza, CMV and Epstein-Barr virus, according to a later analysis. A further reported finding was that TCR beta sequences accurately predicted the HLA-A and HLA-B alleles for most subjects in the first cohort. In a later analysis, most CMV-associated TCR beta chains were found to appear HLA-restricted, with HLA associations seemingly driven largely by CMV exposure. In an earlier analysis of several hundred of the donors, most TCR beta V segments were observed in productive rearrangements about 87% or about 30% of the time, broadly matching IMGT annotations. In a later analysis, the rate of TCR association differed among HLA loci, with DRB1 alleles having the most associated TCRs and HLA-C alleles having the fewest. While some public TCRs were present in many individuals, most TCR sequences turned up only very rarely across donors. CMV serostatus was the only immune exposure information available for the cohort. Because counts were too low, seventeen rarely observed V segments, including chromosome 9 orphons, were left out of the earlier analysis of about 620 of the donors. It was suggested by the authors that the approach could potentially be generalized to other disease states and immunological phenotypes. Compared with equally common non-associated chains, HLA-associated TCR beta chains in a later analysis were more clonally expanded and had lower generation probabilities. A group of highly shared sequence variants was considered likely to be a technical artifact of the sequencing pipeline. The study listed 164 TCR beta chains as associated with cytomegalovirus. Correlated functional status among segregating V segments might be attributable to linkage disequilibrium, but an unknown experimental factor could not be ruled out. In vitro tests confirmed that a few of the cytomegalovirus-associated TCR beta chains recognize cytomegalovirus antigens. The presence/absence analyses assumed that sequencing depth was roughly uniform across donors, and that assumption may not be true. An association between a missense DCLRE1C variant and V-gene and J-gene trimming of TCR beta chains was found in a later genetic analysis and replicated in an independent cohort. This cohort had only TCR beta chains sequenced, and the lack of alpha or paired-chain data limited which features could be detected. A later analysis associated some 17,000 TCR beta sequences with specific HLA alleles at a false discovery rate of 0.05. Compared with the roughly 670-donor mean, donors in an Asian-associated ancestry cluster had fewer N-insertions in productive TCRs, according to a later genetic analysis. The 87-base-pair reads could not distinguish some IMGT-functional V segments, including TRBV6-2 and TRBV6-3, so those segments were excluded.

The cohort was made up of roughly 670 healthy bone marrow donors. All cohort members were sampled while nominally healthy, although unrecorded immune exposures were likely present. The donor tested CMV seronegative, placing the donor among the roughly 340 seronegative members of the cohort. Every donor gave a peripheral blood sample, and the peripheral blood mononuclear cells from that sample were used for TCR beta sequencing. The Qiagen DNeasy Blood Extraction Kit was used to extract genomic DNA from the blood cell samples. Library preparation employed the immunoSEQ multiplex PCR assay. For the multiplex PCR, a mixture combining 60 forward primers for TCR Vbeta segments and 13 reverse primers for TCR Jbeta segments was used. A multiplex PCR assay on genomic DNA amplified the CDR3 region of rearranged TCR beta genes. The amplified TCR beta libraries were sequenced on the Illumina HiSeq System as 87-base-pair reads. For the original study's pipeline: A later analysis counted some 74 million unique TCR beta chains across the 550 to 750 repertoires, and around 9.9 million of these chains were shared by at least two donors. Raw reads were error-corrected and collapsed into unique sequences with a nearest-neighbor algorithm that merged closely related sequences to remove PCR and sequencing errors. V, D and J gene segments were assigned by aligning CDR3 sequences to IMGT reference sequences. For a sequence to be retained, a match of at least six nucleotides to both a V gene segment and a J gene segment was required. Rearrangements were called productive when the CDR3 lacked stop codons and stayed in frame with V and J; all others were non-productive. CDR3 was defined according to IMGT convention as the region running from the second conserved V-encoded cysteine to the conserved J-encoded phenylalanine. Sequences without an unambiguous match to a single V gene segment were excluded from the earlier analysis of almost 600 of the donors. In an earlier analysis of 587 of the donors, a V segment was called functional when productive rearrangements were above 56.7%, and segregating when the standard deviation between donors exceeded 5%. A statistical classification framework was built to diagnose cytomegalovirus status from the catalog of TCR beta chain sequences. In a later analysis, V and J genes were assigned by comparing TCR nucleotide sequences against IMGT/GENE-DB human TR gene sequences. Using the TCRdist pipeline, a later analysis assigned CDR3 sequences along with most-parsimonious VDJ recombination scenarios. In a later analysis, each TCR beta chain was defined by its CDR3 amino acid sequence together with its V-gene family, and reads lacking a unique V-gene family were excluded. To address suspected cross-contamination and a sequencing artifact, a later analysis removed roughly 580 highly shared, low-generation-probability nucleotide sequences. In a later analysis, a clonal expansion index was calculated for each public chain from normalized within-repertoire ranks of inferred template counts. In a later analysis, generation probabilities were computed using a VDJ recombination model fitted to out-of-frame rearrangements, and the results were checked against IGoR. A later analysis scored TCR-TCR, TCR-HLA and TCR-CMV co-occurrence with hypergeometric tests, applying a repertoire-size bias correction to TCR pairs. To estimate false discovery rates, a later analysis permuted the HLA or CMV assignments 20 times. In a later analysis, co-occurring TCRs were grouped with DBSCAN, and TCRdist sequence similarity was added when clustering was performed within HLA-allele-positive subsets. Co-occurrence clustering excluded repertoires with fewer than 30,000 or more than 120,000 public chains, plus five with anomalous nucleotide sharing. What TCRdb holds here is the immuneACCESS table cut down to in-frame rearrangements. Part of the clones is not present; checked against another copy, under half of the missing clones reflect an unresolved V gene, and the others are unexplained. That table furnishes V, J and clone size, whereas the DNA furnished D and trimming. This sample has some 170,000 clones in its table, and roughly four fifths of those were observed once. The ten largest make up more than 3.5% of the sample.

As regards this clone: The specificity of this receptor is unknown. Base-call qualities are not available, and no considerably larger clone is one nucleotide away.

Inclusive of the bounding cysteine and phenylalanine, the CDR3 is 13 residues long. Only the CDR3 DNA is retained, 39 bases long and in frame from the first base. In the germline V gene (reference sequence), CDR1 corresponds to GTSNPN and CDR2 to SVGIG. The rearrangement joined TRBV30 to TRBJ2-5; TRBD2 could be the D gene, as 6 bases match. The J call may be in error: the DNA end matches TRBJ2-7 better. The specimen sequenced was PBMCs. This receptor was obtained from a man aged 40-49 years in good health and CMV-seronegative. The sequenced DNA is TGTGCCTGGAGTGTAGTCTGGGAGGACGAGCAGTACTTC. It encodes CAWSVVWEDEQYF.